The entry below gives a single TCR beta chain sequence along with its context. Amplification used 60 Vbeta primers and 13 Jbeta primers. Generated by immunoSEQ multiplex PCR, the TCRdb table keeps only in-frame clones and is missing some. The sample consists of about 230,000 clones, around four fifths of them appearing once. This sample is drawn from a study of cytomegalovirus exposure and HLA in healthy donors. This TCR was recovered from a woman between 40 and 50 years old in good health and CMV-seronegative. Sequenced: PBMCs.

The CDR3 region has the DNA TGTGCCAGCGGCACAGAATATAATGAAAAACTGTTTTTT. The encoded protein is CASGTEYNEKLFF. The chain employs TRBV2 and TRBJ1-4; D unclear. Germline assignment: CDR1 SNHLY and CDR2 FYNNEI. This CDR3 is 13 amino acids long. V lost 8 bases, J lost 4 bases, and 11 bases lay in between.